This T cell receptor (beta chain) stems from a study of regulatory T cells in long-lasting Graves disease. Regarding time point: persistent/refractory GD, antithyroid drugs over 5 years with positive TRAb. TCR sequences were obtained from RNA taken from PBMCs. Staff took roughly 9.6 milliliters of peripheral blood and put it into EDTA tubes. Germline V gene data show CDR1 as SNHLY and CDR2 as FYNNEI. V gave up 6 bases and J gave up 3 bases; unmatched junction bases: 6. The CDR3 is 14 residues long. Investigators prepared the TCR beta libraries by applying iRepertoire HTBI primers and Arm-PCR of CDR3 regions. TCRdb analysed the multiplex PCR reads with MiXCR anew, one entry per CDR3 protein. The sample holds over 650,000 distinct CDR3 sequences, about 32% seen once. Study-wide results and caveats: Favored usage of TRBV28, TRBJ1-2 and TRBJ2-5 was recorded in persistent disease.

This clonotype appeared a few times. Its antigen is unidentified. The sample in question was peripheral blood mononuclear cells (PBMCs), obtained when the disease was refractory, from a patient treated with antithyroid drugs. The chain combines TRBV2 with TRBJ1-1; 8 nucleotides agree with TRBD1. The TCR was taken from a female donor with Graves disease. The DNA for the CDR3 is TGTGCCAGCAGGTGGACAGGGTCTTACACTGAAGCTTTCTTT. It codes for CASRWTGSYTEAFF.